Below, 29 T cell receptor beta chains from the same sample are listed, as sequenced in a study of vaccination effects on CD4 cells after COVID-19. Viral peptide pools were used in the ViraFEST assay to expand antigen-specific CD4+ T cells, and sequencing came afterward. Culture proceeded for 9 to 11 days, and CD4+ T cells were then isolated. Sequencing was performed with immunoSEQ multiplex PCR; in TCRdb, only in-frame clones are kept and a portion is missing. Among approximately 15,000 clones, just over 75% were seen once, and the ten largest hold about 25%. Which antigens these TCRs recognize remains unknown. The material was CD4+ T cells from PBMCs cultured with HCoV-229E spike peptides, obtained before COVID-19 vaccination. These receptors were obtained from a human donor who received a COVID-19 vaccine.

The CDR3, as DNA: TGTGCCAGCAGCCTCCAGCGGGGGGCCTACAATGAGCAGTTCTTC. This translates into CASSLQRGAYNEQFF. The V call is TRBV7-2, the J call TRBJ2-1; 9 nucleotides line up with TRBD2. The CDR3 extends over 15 amino acids. The ends lost 5 bases at V and 2 bases at J; junction bases unmatched: 4. The germline CDR1 and CDR2 sequences are SGHTA and FQGNSA.

This clone was picked up a small number of times. J is TRBJ2-2 and V is TRBV7-2; possible D gene TRBD2, 5 bases. CDR1 is SGHTA and CDR2 is FQGNSA in the germline V gene. The CDR3 has 15 residues. V lost 2 bases, J lost 1 base, and 8 bases lay in between. The CDR3 nucleotides read TGTGCCAGCAGCTTATGGGCGGGGAACACCGGGGAGCTGTTTTTT. Residues: CASSLWAGNTGELFF.

This clone was found once. The CDR3 loop reads CASCPHVRDTEAFF. The CDR3 DNA reads TGTGCCAGCTGCCCCCACGTCAGAGACACTGAAGCTTTCTTT. V is TRBV4-2 and J is TRBJ1-1; D gene uncertain. This CDR3 has 14 amino acids. V was clipped by 8 bases and J by 3 bases, with 16 bases between them. Germline lookup yields CDR1 LGHNA and CDR2 YNFKEQ.

This clone is deemed medium-sized. This rearrangement joins TRBV3-1 (or the pseudogene TRBV3-2) to TRBJ2-4, with D unclear. Germline V CDR1 and CDR2: LGHDT, YNNKEL (reference sequence). V was shortened by 7 bases and J by 6 bases, with 10 bases between the two germline ends. CDR3 length equals 12 residues. The CDR3 DNA reads TGTGCCAGCAAATCGGACGGAAACATTCAGTACTTC. Translation gives CASKSDGNIQYF.

This rearrangement joins TRBV6-5 to TRBJ1-6; a weak D match, TRBD1 (5 bases). Trimming pared 6 bases from V and 5 bases from J, leaving 14 bases between. The CDR3 is 15 residues long. Germline V CDR1 and CDR2: MNHEY, SVGAGI. CDR3 sequence: CASSYRGVDNSPLHF. The CDR3 nucleotides are TGTGCCAGCAGCTACCGAGGGGTGGATAATTCACCCCTCCACTTT.

The chain is built from TRBV5-1 and TRBJ1-2; D perhaps matches TRBD1 (5 bases). Germline V gene data show CDR1 as SGHRS and CDR2 as YFSETQ. The CDR3 spans 15 residues. Deletions cut 3 bases from V and 4 bases from J, with 16 bases between. The CDR3 here is CASSSDMIGGYGYTF. CDR3 sequence (DNA): TGCGCCAGCAGCTCCGACATGATCGGGGGCTATGGCTACACCTTC.

The chain couples TRBV6-6 to TRBJ1-4; no clear D gene. Germline CDR1 and CDR2: MNHNY and SVGAGI (reference sequence). Trimming pared 2 bases from V and 8 bases from J, leaving 6 bases between. This CDR3 contains 12 residues. The CDR3 is CASSYPGEKLFF. Here the CDR3 DNA reads TGTGCCAGCAGTTACCCCGGAGAAAAACTGTTTTTT.

V is TRBV18 and J is TRBJ1-1; 7 bases are shared with TRBD1. The CDR3 has 16 amino acids. Looked up from germline, CDR1 is KGHSH and CDR2 is LQKENI. Trimming cost V 5 bases and J 4 bases; bases outside gene matches: 13. CDR3 residues: CASSLGRGKILTEAFF. The CDR3 bases are TGTGCCAGCTCATTGGGCAGGGGGAAAATACTCACTGAAGCTTTCTTT.

The rearrangement links TRBV5-4 to TRBJ2-3, with 9 bases aligning to TRBD2. The V and J ends lost 0 bases and 1 base, in that order; junction bases with no gene match: 9. The germline gives CDR1 SGHNT, CDR2 YYREEE (reference sequence). The CDR3 covers 18 residues. The chain's CDR3 is CASSLEISGRRRTDTQYF. The CDR3 DNA sequence: TGTGCCAGCAGCTTGGAGATTAGCGGGAGACGGCGCACAGATACGCAGTATTTT.

CDR3 loop: CASSVAVADEQYF. The CDR3 bases are TGTGCCAGCAGCGTAGCGGTAGCGGATGAGCAGTACTTC. The chain has TRBV9 and TRBJ2-7; a possible D gene is TRBD2 (6 bases). CDR3 length equals 13 residues. Germline values: CDR1 SGDLS, CDR2 YYNGEE. The V end was cut by 0 bases, the J end by 7 bases, with 11 bases between. Together with reference TRBV9 and TRBJ2-7, the CDR3 gives the full variable domain: DSGVTQTPKHLITATGQRVTLRCSPRSGDLSVYWYQQSLDQGLQFLIQYYNGEERAKGNILERFSAQQFPDLHSELNLSSLELGDSALYFCASSVAVADEQYFGPGTRLTVT.

This clone was detected once. The chain couples TRBV7-8 to TRBJ2-1; TRBD2 agrees at 9 bases. The V and J ends lost 5 bases and 9 bases, in that order; junction bases with no gene match: 17. CDR3 length equals 17 residues. CDR1 is SGHVS, CDR2 FQNEAQ, per germline. CDR3 protein: CASSRGPGAGGTIEQFF. The CDR3 DNA is TGTGCCAGCAGCCGAGGTCCTGGAGCGGGGGGTACGATTGAGCAGTTCTTC.

The genes are TRBV6-5 and TRBJ1-1, with 7 bases matching TRBD1. This CDR3 is 15 amino acids long. Germline CDR1 is MNHEY and CDR2 is SVGAGI. V gave up 4 bases and J gave up 1 base; unmatched junction bases: 6. Here the CDR3 DNA reads TGTGCCAGCAGTTCCAAACAGGGGTGGAACACTGAAGCTTTCTTT. Translated, it gives CASSSKQGWNTEAFF.

V and J are TRBV29-1 and TRBJ1-2; a weak D match, TRBD1 (5 bases). Germline-derived CDR1 and CDR2 are SQVTM and ANQGSEA. The CDR3 runs 12 residues. V was shortened by 4 bases and J by 8 bases, with 14 bases between the two germline ends. The CDR3 sequence is CSVVGTARGYTF. CDR3 nucleotides: TGCAGCGTTGTGGGGACTGCGCGCGGCTACACCTTC.

A few counts support this clone. The chain combines TRBV2 with TRBJ1-1; the D gene is possibly TRBD1 (6 bases). Per germline, CDR1 SNHLY and CDR2 FYNNEI. CDR3 length: 15 residues. The germline V and J ends were trimmed by 4 bases and 4 bases, with 16 bases remaining between them. In nucleotides, the CDR3 is TGTGCCAGCAGTGGGGGGCGGCTAAAGACCACTGAAGCTTTCTTT. Translated: CASSGGRLKTTEAFF.

This chain joins TRBV28 and TRBJ1-2; the D gene is possibly TRBD1 (5 bases). V gave up 7 bases and J gave up 1 base, with 19 bases separating them. Germline V gene data show CDR1 as MDHEN and CDR2 as SYDVKM. The CDR3 extends over 16 amino acids. Written as DNA, the CDR3 is TGTGCCAGCACCCTAGGGGACCTACCCCTTAACTATGGCTACACCTTC. Translated: CASTLGDLPLNYGYTF.

The chain couples TRBV21-1 to TRBJ1-1. TRBV21-1 is labeled a pseudogene. There are 14 residues in the CDR3. CDR3 sequence: CANFEGRRGGEAFF. As DNA, the CDR3 is TGTGCCAACTTCGAGGGGCGGAGGGGCGGTGAAGCTTTCTTT.

This clone was counted only a few times. J is TRBJ2-2 and V is TRBV25-1, with TRBD1 matching 10 bases. Trimming at V came to 6 bases and at J to 3 bases, leaving 7 bases not matched to a gene. Germline CDR1 and CDR2: MGHDK and SYGVNS. The CDR3 length is 16 residues. The CDR3 bases are TGTGCCAGCAGCGCAGACAGGGGGCTGGACACCGGGGAGCTGTTTTTT. Translating it yields CASSADRGLDTGELFF.

The chain carries TRBV5-4 and TRBJ1-1, with TRBD1 matching over 8 bases. V dropped 4 bases and J dropped 1; count of bases not matched to a gene: 6. Per the germline V gene, CDR1 is SGHNT and CDR2 is YYREEE (reference sequence). The CDR3 has 15 amino acids. The CDR3 here is CASSTGQGRNTEAFF. The DNA for the CDR3 is TGTGCCAGCAGCACTGGACAGGGCAGGAACACTGAAGCTTTCTTT.

The sample holds a few counts of this clone. V and J are TRBV2 and TRBJ2-1; 8 bases map to TRBD2. CDR1 is SNHLY, CDR2 FYNNEI, per germline. After removal of 2 bases from V and 4 bases from J, the junction contained 4 bases not matched to a gene. This CDR3 is 15 amino acids long. The CDR3 region is CASSESGGAYNEQFF. Written as DNA, the CDR3 is TGTGCCAGCAGTGAATCGGGGGGGGCTTACAATGAGCAGTTCTTC. Full variable domain (missing parts from reference TRBV2 and TRBJ2-1): EPEVTQTPSHQVTQMGQEVILRCVPISNHLYFYWYRQILGQKVEFLVSFYNNEISEKSEIFDDQFSVERPDGSNFTLKIRSTKLEDSAMYFCASSESGGAYNEQFFGPGTRLTVL.

This clone appeared once. V and J are TRBV2 and TRBJ2-1; 7 bases match TRBD2. J gave up 2 bases and V 2 bases, and 3 bases lay outside the gene matches. Germline loops: CDR1 SNHLY, CDR2 FYNNEI. The CDR3 sequence is 15 residues long. CDR3 DNA: TGTGCCAGCAGTGAATCAGCGGGGCCCTACAATGAGCAGTTCTTC. Amino acid sequence: CASSESAGPYNEQFF.

V is TRBV14 and J is TRBJ1-2; unclear D gene. This CDR3 has 13 amino acids. The V gene lost 4 bases and the J gene lost 3 bases, with 9 bases spanning the gap. Germline values: CDR1 SGHDN, CDR2 FVKESK. CDR3 coding DNA: TGTGCCAGCAGCCTTATCACCCACTATGGCTACACCTTC. Translating it yields CASSLITHYGYTF.

J is TRBJ1-3 and V is TRBV11-2; no clear D gene. The CDR3 is 15 amino acids. Germline CDR1 SGHAT, CDR2 FQNNGV. Trimming took 3 bases from V and 0 from J, leaving 9 bases between them. DNA of the CDR3: TGTGCCAGCAGCTTGGGAACGAGCTCTGGAAACACCATATATTTT. The encoded protein is CASSLGTSSGNTIYF.

This clone was observed once. J is TRBJ1-1 and V is TRBV12-5, with D hard to call. The CDR3 totals 13 residues. V was trimmed by 4 bases and J by 5 bases, leaving 11 bases between them. Germline loops: CDR1 LGHNT, CDR2 FRNRAP. CDR3 sequence (DNA): TGTGCTAGTGGTTCCCCCTTAAGTACTGAAGCTTTCTTT. Encoded protein: CASGSPLSTEAFF.

The rearrangement joins TRBV6-5 to TRBJ1-2; no firm D call. The germline CDR1 and CDR2 sequences are MNHEY and SVGAGI. The CDR3 has 15 amino acids. V dropped 2 bases and J dropped 0 bases, with 10 bases sitting between them. The CDR3 spells CASSYRRTANYGYTF. Written as DNA, the CDR3 is TGTGCCAGCAGTTACCGACGGACGGCTAACTATGGCTACACCTTC.

The rearrangement links TRBV6-5 to TRBJ2-6; no reliable D call. Trimming took off 6 bases at V and 0 bases at J, with 9 bases between the two ends. Germline CDR1 and CDR2: MNHEY and SVGAGI. The CDR3 totals 15 residues. CDR3 nucleotide sequence: TGTGCCAGCAGCCTCGGTCTCTCTGGGGCCAACGTCCTGACTTTC. Translating it yields CASSLGLSGANVLTF.

J is TRBJ2-1 and V is TRBV5-1; 11 positions agree with TRBD1. V was pared by 5 bases and J by 0 bases, with 13 bases of the junction left unmatched. CDR1 is SGHRS, CDR2 YFSETQ, per germline. The length of the CDR3 is 19 residues. In nucleotides, the CDR3 is TGCGCCAGCAGTTTTAGGACAGGGGGCGCCGTTAGCTCCTACAATGAGCAGTTCTTC. As protein: CASSFRTGGAVSSYNEQFF. Full variable domain (rest looked up from reference TRBV5-1 and TRBJ2-1): KAGVTQTPRYLIKTRGQQVTLSCSPISGHRSVSWYQQTPGQGLQFLFEYFSETQRNKGNFPGRFSGRQFSNSRSEMNVSTLELGDSALYLCASSFRTGGAVSSYNEQFFGPGTRLTVL.

The V and J genes are TRBV4-1 and TRBJ1-5; 10 nucleotides line up with TRBD1. With V trimmed by 4 bases and J by 2 bases, 2 bases remained unmatched. The CDR3 is made up of 15 amino acids. Looked up from germline, CDR1 is MGHRA and CDR2 is YSYEKL. The CDR3 here is CASSLGTGGNQPQHF. Written as DNA, the CDR3 is TGCGCCAGCAGCCTGGGGACAGGGGGCAATCAGCCCCAGCATTTT.

A single count supports this clone. This sequence joins TRBV6-6 and TRBJ1-1; 8 nucleotides align to TRBD1. The CDR3 length is 14 residues. The germline V gene encodes CDR1 MNHNY and CDR2 SVGAGI (reference sequence). With 7 bases clipped from V and 5 bases from J, the junction kept 9 bases outside the gene matches. The CDR3, as DNA: TGTGCCAGCACCACGGACAGGGTGGGGACTGAAGCTTTCTTT. This translates into CASTTDRVGTEAFF.

The J gene is TRBJ2-7, the V gene TRBV28, with 10 bases that match TRBD1. Germline V CDR1 and CDR2: MDHEN, SYDVKM. This CDR3 is built from 15 residues. The V segment lost 1 base and the J segment 2 bases; nucleotides outside the gene matches: 2. The CDR3 reads CASSLSGTGAYEQYF. DNA of the CDR3: TGTGCCAGCAGTTTATCTGGGACAGGGGCCTACGAGCAGTACTTC.